This record covers a single TCR beta chain. Its antigen is still unknown. Sequencing ends 3 residues short of the CDR3 end; the germline J gene provides the rest. Sequenced by immunoSEQ multiplex PCR; TCRdb stores in-frame clones only, minus some. The specimen's table records fewer than 30,000 clones. CDR1 and CDR2 from the germline V gene are SEHNR and FQNEAQ (reference sequence). Trimming stripped 1 base from V and 0 bases from J, with 7 bases between. This CDR3 is built from 15 residues. These data are taken from a study of T cells in women clearing cervical HPV infection. Study summary: Controls were women whose single incident HPV16 infection cleared within 12 months without precancer or cancer. General study findings and limits: Repertoire richness, not evenness, was significantly elevated in CIN3+ cases versus controls.

This TCR derives from a woman aged 18 to 75 with a cervical HPV16 infection that either progressed to CIN3+ or cleared (not recorded which). The chain links TRBV7-9 to TRBJ1-5, with D unclear. The sequenced material came from blood buffy coat. CDR3 loop: CASSLDGYSNQPQHF. Incomplete CDR3 DNA: TGTGCCAGCAGCTTAGACGGGTATAGCAATCAGCCC.